The next 21 T cell receptor beta chains were all read from a single sample in a study of human T cells and chemical hapten exposure. Using its own MiXCR run on the RACE reads, TCRdb lists one record per CDR3 protein. This sample has under 200,000 distinct CDR3 sequences, with 28% found just once. Indicated time point: patch test 3, about 24 weeks after DPC sensitization. Described treatment: therapeutic diphenylcyclopropenone sensitization with weekly scalp DPC. The source material was whole blood, sampled in connection with sensitization to the hapten diphenylcyclopropenone (DPC). All receptors come from a young woman with alopecia areata. Some clones in this sample may be carry-over from other donors' samples.

This clonotype has only a few counts. The gene calls are TRBV24-1 and TRBJ1-5, with D hard to call. Germline V CDR1 and CDR2: KGHDR, SFDVKD. Deletions cut 3 bases from V and 9 bases from J, with 8 bases between. CDR3 size: 12 residues. CDR3 DNA: TGTGCCACCAGTGATGGATTGGGGCCCCAGCATTTT. The encoded protein is CATSDGLGPQHF.

The CDR3 DNA follows: TGCAGTGCTAGAAGGGCGTCTATCTATGGCTACACCTTC. Translated, it gives CSARRASIYGYTF. The chain combines TRBV20-1 with TRBJ1-2; no clear D. The germline gives CDR1 DFQATT, CDR2 SNEGSKA (reference sequence). The CDR3 consists of 13 residues. V shed 2 bases and J shed 4 bases, with 11 bases lying between them.

This chain links TRBV4-3 with TRBJ1-4; no clear D gene. The CDR3 length is 17 residues. Trimming pared 1 base from V and 8 bases from J, leaving 20 bases between. Germline loops: CDR1 LGHNA, CDR2 YSLEER. CDR3 amino acids: CASSQAGKIQIGEKLFF. The CDR3 DNA follows: TGCGCCAGCAGCCAAGCCGGGAAAATACAAATCGGGGAAAAACTGTTTTTT.

The V and J genes are TRBV5-6 and TRBJ2-1, with D perhaps matching TRBD1 (6 bases). CDR1 and CDR2 from the germline V gene are SGHDT and YYEEEE. CDR3 length equals 14 residues. The germline V and J ends were trimmed by 2 bases and 4 bases, with 10 bases remaining between them. The CDR3 loop is CASSLPGVYNEQFF. In nucleotides, the CDR3 is TGTGCCAGCAGCTTACCAGGGGTGTACAATGAGCAGTTCTTC.

The gene calls are TRBV29-1 and TRBJ1-1; D is uncertain. Germline V CDR1 and CDR2: SQVTM, ANQGSEA. The CDR3 covers 14 residues. The V and J ends lost 5 bases and 1 base respectively, with 14 bases between them. CDR3 coding DNA: TGCAGCGTTTCGCAACAAGCGGGGAACACTGAAGCTTTCTTT. Translation gives CSVSQQAGNTEAFF.

The rearrangement uses TRBV7-9 and TRBJ1-2, with D uncertain. Trimming pared 0 bases from V and 0 bases from J, leaving 5 bases between. This CDR3 has 14 amino acids. Per the germline V gene, CDR1 is SEHNR and CDR2 is FQNEAQ (reference sequence). This chain's CDR3 is CASSLALSNYGYTF. The CDR3 region has the DNA TGTGCCAGCAGCTTAGCACTTTCTAACTATGGCTACACCTTC.

This clonotype was recorded a few times. This chain links TRBV29-1 with TRBJ2-7, with TRBD1 as a possible D gene (6 bases). V shed 4 bases and J shed 7 bases, with 14 bases lying between them. This CDR3 is built from 12 residues. Germline CDR1 is SQVTM and CDR2 is ANQGSEA. This CDR3 reads CSVAQGWGEQYF. DNA of the CDR3: TGCAGCGTTGCACAGGGTTGGGGGGAGCAGTACTTC.

The V and J genes are TRBV2 and TRBJ1-1, with D perhaps matching TRBD1 (5 bases). Germline V gene data show CDR1 as SNHLY and CDR2 as FYNNEI. The CDR3 runs 11 residues. Trimming took 6 bases from V and 7 from J, leaving 9 bases between them. CDR3 sequence (DNA): TGTGCCAGCAGCCGAGACAGTGAAGCTTTCTTT. It encodes CASSRDSEAFF.

The gene calls are TRBV5-5 and TRBJ1-5; no clear D. CDR3 length: 13 amino acids. Trimming stripped 1 base from V and 5 bases from J, with 7 bases between. Per the germline V gene, CDR1 is SGHKS and CDR2 is YYEKEE (reference sequence). The CDR3 loop is CASSLWGDQPQHF. In DNA form, the CDR3 reads TGTGCCAGCAGCTTGTGGGGAGATCAGCCCCAGCATTTT.

This clonotype has just a few counts. The CDR3 coding sequence is TGCAGCGTTGAAGGTTCCAGGGGGGACACTGAAGCTTTCTTT. Translated, it gives CSVEGSRGDTEAFF. The V and J genes are TRBV29-1 and TRBJ1-1; 7 bases are a match to TRBD1. CDR1 is SQVTM, CDR2 ANQGSEA, per germline. This CDR3 has 14 residues. After removal of 1 base from V and 3 bases from J, the junction contained 5 bases not matched to a gene. The full variable domain, in which reference TRBV29-1 and TRBJ1-1 provide the parts outside the CDR3, is SAVISQKPSRDICQRGTSLTIQCQVDSQVTMMFWYRQQPGQSLTLIATANQGSEATYESGFVIDKFPISRPNLTFSTLTVSNMSPEDSSIYLCSVEGSRGDTEAFFGQGTRLTVV.

This clonotype has a handful of counts. This chain connects TRBV20-1 to TRBJ1-2; D not certain. CDR3 length: 16 amino acids. CDR1 and CDR2 from the germline V gene are DFQATT and SNEGSKA (reference sequence). Between the trimmed V and J ends, which lost 2 bases and 3 bases, there was a span of 19 bases. CDR3 DNA: TGCAGTGCTAGATCCCCCCCCGGGGTGCTGGACTATGGCTACACCTTC. Its protein product is CSARSPPGVLDYGYTF.

This clonotype showed up just a few times. The chain carries TRBV29-1 and TRBJ1-2; TRBD1 aligns across 8 bases. Germline CDR1 reads SQVTM; CDR2 reads ANQGSEA. The length of the CDR3 is 13 residues. V dropped 6 bases and J dropped 4; count of bases not matched to a gene: 7. In nucleotides, the CDR3 is TGCAGCGTAGCCGGACAGGGCCCCTATGGCTACACCTTC. Translating gives CSVAGQGPYGYTF.

This clonotype was counted a few times. Here the CDR3 DNA reads TGCAGCGCCAGGAGGCTGGACTGGCAAGAGACCCAGTACTTC. It is translated as CSARRLDWQETQYF. The chain links TRBV29-1 to TRBJ2-5, with a tentative D call TRBD2 (5 bases). This CDR3 region has 14 residues. Trimming pared 7 bases from V and 2 bases from J, leaving 17 bases between. Germline V CDR1 and CDR2: SQVTM, ANQGSEA.

The rearrangement links TRBV7-2 to TRBJ1-2; D is uncertain. V was cut by 4 bases and J by 4 bases, with 13 bases left in between. Germline V CDR1 and CDR2: SGHTA, FQGNSA. There are 14 residues in the CDR3. The CDR3 sequence: CASSYSDSFYGYTF. DNA for the CDR3: TGTGCCAGCAGCTACAGTGATAGTTTCTATGGCTACACCTTC.

CDR3 bases: TGTGCCACCAGCAGCTCCGGGGGGAGCGACGAGCAGTACTTC. This sequence encodes CATSSSGGSDEQYF. The chain links TRBV15 to TRBJ2-7; 7 positions agree with TRBD2. There are 14 residues in the CDR3. Germline CDR1 and CDR2: LNHNV and YYDKDF (reference sequence). V lost 3 bases and J lost 5; bases outside the gene matches: 7. Combining the CDR3 with reference TRBV15 and TRBJ2-7 gives the whole variable domain DAMVIQNPRYQVTQFGKPVTLSCSQTLNHNVMYWYQQKSSQAPKLLFHYYDKDFNNEADTPDNFQSRRPNTSFCFLDIRSPGLGDTAMYLCATSSSGGSDEQYFGPGTRLTVT.

This clonotype turned up a few times. The gene calls are TRBV7-2 and TRBJ2-3; D is perhaps TRBD1 or TRBD2 (5 bases each). The germline V gene has CDR1 SGHTA and CDR2 FQGNSA. V dropped 1 base and J dropped 4 bases, with 12 bases sitting between them. This CDR3 spans 15 amino acids. CDR3 nucleotides: TGTGCCAGCAGCTTAGTGGGCAGGGACCCAGATACGCAGTATTTT. Amino acid sequence: CASSLVGRDPDTQYF.

This chain uses TRBV4-1 with TRBJ1-2; a weak D match, TRBD1 (5 bases). Germline loops: CDR1 MGHRA, CDR2 YSYEKL. The CDR3 has 15 residues. V dropped 0 bases and J dropped 8 bases, with 16 bases sitting between them. CDR3 amino acids: CASSQEGNGDLGYTF. As DNA, the CDR3 is TGCGCCAGCAGCCAAGAAGGGAATGGGGACTTGGGCTACACCTTC.

The chain employs TRBV7-3 and TRBJ2-3, with D possibly TRBD1 on 5 matching bases. Germline values: CDR1 SGHTA, CDR2 FQGTGA. V dropped 1 base and J dropped 3 bases, with 11 bases sitting between them. CDR3 length equals 15 residues. The CDR3, as DNA: TGTGCCAGCAGCTTAAGGTTGGGGCAAACAGATACGCAGTATTTT. It yields the protein CASSLRLGQTDTQYF.

This clonotype was counted a single time. The chain uses TRBV19 and TRBJ2-1; TRBD2 matches at 8 bases. V shed 10 bases and J 2 bases; nucleotides not matched to a gene: 13. This CDR3 has 16 amino acids. Germline V gives CDR1 LNHDA, CDR2 SQIVND (reference sequence). The CDR3 region has the DNA TGTGCCACCCGGACTAGCAGGAGTTTACCCTACAATGAGCAGTTCTTC. It specifies CATRTSRSLPYNEQFF.

CDR3 sequence reads: CASSQEVSRTKNIQYF. The CDR3 DNA is TGCGCCAGCAGCCAAGAAGTCAGCAGGACCAAAAACATTCAGTACTTC. The chain uses TRBV4-1 and TRBJ2-4; no clear D gene. V lost 0 bases and J 2 bases, leaving 11 bases between the germline ends. The CDR3 has 16 residues. CDR1 is MGHRA, CDR2 YSYEKL, per germline.

This clonotype was seen a handful of times. The chain uses TRBV4-1 and TRBJ2-3; D unresolved. The CDR3 runs to 15 residues. Germline V gene lookup returns CDR1 MGHRA and CDR2 YSYEKL. The germline V and J ends were trimmed by 0 bases and 2 bases, with 9 bases remaining between them. The CDR3 loop reads CASSQEVINTDTQYF. CDR3 in DNA: TGCGCCAGCAGCCAAGAAGTAATAAACACAGATACGCAGTATTTT.